The sequence of this TCR beta chain was determined in a study of chemoradiotherapy in HPV16-positive cancers. Broader study findings: The functional HPV-specific definition rests on just two HPV16-positive patients.

Trimming shortened V by 2 bases and J by 1 base, and 7 bases separated the two germline ends. The CDR3 sequence is 14 residues long. CDR1 is SGHNT, CDR2 YENEEA, per germline. Data came from immunoSEQ multiplex PCR; TCRdb stores just in-frame clones and leaves some out. Here the sample spans around 6,200 clones, roughly 73% being singletons. As for this clone: Its specificity is unknown.

This TCR came from a human donor with HPV-associated anogenital cancer. This specimen consisted of tumor tissue, obtained from a patient who underwent chemoradiotherapy. V is TRBV11-3 and J is TRBJ2-3; D call uncertain. The DNA for the CDR3 is TGTGCCAGCAGCTTATCGCCCCGCACAGATACGCAGTATTTT. Amino acid sequence: CASSLSPRTDTQYF.